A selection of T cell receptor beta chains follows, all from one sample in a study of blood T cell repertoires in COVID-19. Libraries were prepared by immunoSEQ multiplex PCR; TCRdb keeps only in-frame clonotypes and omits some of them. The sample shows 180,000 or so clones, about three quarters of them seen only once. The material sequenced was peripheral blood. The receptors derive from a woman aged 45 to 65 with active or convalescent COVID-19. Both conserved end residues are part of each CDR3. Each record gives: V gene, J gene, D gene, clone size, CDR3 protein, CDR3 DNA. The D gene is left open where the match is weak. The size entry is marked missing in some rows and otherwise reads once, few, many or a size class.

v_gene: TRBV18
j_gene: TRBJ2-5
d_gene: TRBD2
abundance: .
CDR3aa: CASSPPRGVARETQYF
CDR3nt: TGTGCCAGCTCACCCCCGCGGGGGGTAGCTCGGGAGACCCAGTACTTC

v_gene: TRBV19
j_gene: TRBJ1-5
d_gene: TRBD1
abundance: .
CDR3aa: CATRQGGQPQHF
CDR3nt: TGTGCCACCCGACAGGGGGGTCAGCCCCAGCATTTT

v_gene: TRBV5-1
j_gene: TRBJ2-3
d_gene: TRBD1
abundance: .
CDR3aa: CASSFTGVRTDTQYF
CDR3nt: TGCGCCAGCAGCTTCACAGGGGTGAGGACAGATACGCAGTATTTT

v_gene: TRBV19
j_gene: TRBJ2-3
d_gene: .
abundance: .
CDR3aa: CASSIGHGFDTQYF
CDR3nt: TGTGCCAGTAGTATAGGGCACGGGTTTGATACGCAGTATTTT

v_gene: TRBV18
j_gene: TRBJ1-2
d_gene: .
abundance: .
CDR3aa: CASSPSQGNYGYTF
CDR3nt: TGTGCCAGCTCACCAAGCCAGGGCAACTATGGCTACACCTTC

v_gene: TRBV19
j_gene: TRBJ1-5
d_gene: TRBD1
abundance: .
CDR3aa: CASRDRGRSSNQPQHF
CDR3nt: TGTGCCAGTAGGGACAGGGGGCGAAGTAGCAATCAGCCCCAGCATTTT

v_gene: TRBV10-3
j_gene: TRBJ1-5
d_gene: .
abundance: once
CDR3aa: CAIKSQEGNQPQHF
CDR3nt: TGTGCCATCAAGTCGCAGGAGGGCAATCAGCCCCAGCATTTT

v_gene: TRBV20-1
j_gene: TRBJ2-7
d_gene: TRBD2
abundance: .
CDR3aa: CSASPQAGLVVYEQYF
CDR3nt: TGCAGTGCTAGTCCCCAGGCGGGACTAGTAGTCTACGAGCAGTACTTC

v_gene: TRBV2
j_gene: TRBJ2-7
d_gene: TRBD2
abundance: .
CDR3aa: CASSPTSVPYEQYF
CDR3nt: TGTGCCAGCAGCCCGACTAGCGTCCCCTACGAGCAGTACTTC

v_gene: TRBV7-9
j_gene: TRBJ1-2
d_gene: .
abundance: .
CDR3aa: CASSPEAGLYEGYTF
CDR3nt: TGTGCCAGCAGTCCGGAGGCCGGACTATACGAGGGCTACACCTTC

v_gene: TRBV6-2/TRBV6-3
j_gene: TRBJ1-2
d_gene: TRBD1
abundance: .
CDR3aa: CASSLPGQRYGYTF
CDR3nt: TGTGCCAGCAGTCTACCGGGACAGCGCTATGGCTACACCTTC

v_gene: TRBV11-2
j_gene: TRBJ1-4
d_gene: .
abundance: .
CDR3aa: CASSPSAGNNEKLFF
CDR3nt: TGTGCCAGCAGCCCCTCGGCAGGGAATAATGAAAAACTGTTTTTT

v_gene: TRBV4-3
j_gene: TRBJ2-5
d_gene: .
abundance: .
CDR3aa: CASSQEWARGSETQYF
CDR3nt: TGCGCCAGCAGCCAAGAGTGGGCGCGGGGATCGGAGACCCAGTACTTC

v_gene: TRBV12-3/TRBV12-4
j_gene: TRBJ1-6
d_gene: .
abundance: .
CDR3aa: CASSLQGRAPLHF
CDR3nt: TGTGCCAGCAGTTTACAGGGAAGGGCACCCCTCCACTTT

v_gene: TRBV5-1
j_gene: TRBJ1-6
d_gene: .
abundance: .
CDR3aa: CASRRDTSNSPLHF
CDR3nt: TGCGCCAGCCGCCGGGACACCTCTAATTCACCCCTCCACTTT

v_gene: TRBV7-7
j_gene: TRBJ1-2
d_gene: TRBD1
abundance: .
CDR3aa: CASTRKSRGRFGYTF
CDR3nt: TGTGCTAGCACGCGAAAGAGCAGGGGGAGGTTTGGCTACACCTTC

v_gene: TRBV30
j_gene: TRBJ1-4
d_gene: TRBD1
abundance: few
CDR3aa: CAWSVARGPENEKLFF
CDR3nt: TGTGCCTGGAGTGTAGCCAGGGGGCCTGAAAATGAAAAACTGTTTTTT

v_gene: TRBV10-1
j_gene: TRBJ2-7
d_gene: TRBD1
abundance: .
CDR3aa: CASSESRTGDSYEQYF
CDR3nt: TGCGCCAGCAGTGAGTCCCGGACAGGGGACTCCTACGAGCAGTACTTC

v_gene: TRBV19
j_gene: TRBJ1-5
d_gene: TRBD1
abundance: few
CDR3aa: CASSSTGTGSHSNQPQHF
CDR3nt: TGTGCCAGTAGTTCAACGGGGACAGGGTCTCATAGCAATCAGCCCCAGCATTTT

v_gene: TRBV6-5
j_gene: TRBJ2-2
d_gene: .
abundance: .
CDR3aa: CASSYDMATGELFF
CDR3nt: TGTGCCAGCAGTTACGATATGGCCACCGGGGAGCTGTTTTTT

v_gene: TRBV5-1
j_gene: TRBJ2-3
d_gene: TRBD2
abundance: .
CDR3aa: CASNLAALPTDTQYF
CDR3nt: TGCGCCAGCAACCTAGCGGCCCTACCCACAGATACGCAGTATTTT

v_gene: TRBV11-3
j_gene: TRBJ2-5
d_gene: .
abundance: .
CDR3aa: CASSDRGRQETQYF
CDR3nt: TGTGCCAGCAGCGATAGAGGCCGTCAAGAGACCCAGTACTTC

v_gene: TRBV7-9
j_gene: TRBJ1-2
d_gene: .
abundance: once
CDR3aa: CATLDRNYGYTF
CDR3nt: TGTGCCACCCTGGACAGAAACTATGGCTACACCTTC

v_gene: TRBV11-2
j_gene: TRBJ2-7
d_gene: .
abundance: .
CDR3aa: CASSLRGKSYEQYF
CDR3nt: TGTGCCAGCAGCTTACGGGGGAAGAGTTACGAGCAGTACTTC